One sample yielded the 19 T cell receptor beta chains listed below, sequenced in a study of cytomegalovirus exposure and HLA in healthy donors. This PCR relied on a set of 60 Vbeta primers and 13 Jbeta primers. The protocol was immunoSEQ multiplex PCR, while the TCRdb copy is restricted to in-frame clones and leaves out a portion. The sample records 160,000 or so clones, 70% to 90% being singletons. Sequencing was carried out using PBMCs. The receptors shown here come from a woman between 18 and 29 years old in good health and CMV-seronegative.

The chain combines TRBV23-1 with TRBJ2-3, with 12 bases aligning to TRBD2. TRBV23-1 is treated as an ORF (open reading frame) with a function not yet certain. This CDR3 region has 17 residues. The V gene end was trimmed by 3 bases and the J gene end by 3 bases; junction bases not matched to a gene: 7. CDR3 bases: TGCGCCAGCAGTCACCGACTAGCGGGAGACGCAACAGATACGCAGTATTTT. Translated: CASSHRLAGDATDTQYF.

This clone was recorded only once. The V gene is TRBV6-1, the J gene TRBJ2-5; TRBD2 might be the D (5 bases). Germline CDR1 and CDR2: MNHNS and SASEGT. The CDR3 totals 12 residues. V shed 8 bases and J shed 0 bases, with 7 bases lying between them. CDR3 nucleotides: TGTGCCAGCTCTAGCAACCAAGAGACCCAGTACTTC. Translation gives CASSSNQETQYF.

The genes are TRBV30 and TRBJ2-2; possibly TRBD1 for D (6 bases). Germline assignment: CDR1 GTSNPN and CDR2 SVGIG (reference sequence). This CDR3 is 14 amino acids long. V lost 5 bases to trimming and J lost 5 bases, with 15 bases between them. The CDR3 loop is CAWARGVGTGELFF. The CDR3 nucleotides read TGTGCCTGGGCCAGGGGAGTAGGAACCGGGGAGCTGTTTTTT.

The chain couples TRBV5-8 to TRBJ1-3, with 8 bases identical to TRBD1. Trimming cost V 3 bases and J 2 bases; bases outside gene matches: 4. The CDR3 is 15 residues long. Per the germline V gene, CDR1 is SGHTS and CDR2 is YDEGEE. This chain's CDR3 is CASSYAGGPGNTIYF. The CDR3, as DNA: TGTGCCAGCAGCTACGCAGGGGGCCCTGGAAACACCATATATTTT.

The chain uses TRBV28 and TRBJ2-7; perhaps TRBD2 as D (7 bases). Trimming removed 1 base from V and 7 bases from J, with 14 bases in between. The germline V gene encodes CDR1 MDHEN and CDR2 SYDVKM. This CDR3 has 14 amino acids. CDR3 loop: CASSLLGGGREQYF. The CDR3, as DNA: TGTGCCAGCAGTTTATTGGGAGGGGGGCGAGAGCAGTACTTC. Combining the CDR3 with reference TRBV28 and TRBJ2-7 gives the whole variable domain DVKVTQSSRYLVKRTGEKVFLECVQDMDHENMFWYRQDPGLGLRLIYFSYDVKMKEKGDIPEGYSVSREKKERFSLILESASTNQTSMYLCASSLLGGGREQYFGPGTRLTVT.

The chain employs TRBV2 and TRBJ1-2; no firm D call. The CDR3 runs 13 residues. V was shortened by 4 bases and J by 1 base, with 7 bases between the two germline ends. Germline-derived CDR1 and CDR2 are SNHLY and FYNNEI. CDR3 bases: TGTGCCAGCAGTGGAGGAAATAACTATGGCTACACCTTC. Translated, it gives CASSGGNNYGYTF.

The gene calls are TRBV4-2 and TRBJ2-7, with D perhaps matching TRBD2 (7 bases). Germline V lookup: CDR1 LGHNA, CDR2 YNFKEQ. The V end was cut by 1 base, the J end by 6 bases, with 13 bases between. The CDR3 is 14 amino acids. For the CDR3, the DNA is TGTGCCAGCAGCCAAGCCGTGGGAGGGGGCGAGCAGTACTTC. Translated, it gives CASSQAVGGGEQYF.

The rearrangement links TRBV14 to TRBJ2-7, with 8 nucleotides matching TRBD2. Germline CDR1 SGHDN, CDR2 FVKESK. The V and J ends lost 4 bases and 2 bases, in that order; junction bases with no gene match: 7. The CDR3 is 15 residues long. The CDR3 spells CASSPSRGAPYEQYF. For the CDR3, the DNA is TGTGCCAGCAGCCCCTCGCGGGGGGCTCCCTACGAGCAGTACTTC.

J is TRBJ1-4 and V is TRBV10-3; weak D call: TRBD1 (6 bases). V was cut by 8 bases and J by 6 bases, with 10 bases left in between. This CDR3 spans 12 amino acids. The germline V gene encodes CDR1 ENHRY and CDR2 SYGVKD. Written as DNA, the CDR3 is TGTGCCATCGGCCAGGGGCATGAAAAACTGTTTTTT. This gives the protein CAIGQGHEKLFF.

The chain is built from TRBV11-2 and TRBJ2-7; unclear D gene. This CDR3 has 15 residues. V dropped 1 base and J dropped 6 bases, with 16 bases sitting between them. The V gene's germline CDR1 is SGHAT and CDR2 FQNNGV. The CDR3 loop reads CASSLAAQSVAEQYF. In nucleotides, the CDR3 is TGTGCCAGCAGCTTAGCGGCACAAAGCGTTGCCGAGCAGTACTTC.

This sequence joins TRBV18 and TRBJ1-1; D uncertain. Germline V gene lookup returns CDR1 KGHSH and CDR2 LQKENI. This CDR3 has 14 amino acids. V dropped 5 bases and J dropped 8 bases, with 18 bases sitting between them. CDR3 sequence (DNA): TGTGCCAGCTCATCCCGGTCTCCAATACCGGAAGCTTTCTTT. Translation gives CASSSRSPIPEAFF.

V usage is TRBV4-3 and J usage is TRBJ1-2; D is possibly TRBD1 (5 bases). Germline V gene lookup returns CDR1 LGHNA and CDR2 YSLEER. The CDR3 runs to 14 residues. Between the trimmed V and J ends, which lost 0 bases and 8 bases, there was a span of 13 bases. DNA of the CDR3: TGCGCCAGCAGCCAAGATCTTAGATACAGGGGCTACACCTTC. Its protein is CASSQDLRYRGYTF.

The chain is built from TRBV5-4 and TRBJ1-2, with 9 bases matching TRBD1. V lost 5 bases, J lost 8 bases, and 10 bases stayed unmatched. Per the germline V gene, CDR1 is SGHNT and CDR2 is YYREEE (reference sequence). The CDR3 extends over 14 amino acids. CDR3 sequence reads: CASSTPGQGGGYTF. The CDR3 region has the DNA TGTGCCAGCAGTACCCCGGGACAGGGCGGGGGCTACACCTTC.

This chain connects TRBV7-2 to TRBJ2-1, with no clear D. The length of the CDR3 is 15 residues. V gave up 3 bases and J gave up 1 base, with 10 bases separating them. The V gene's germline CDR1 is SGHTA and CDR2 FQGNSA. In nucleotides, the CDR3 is TGTGCCAGCAGCTTCAGAGCGCAATCCTACAATGAGCAGTTCTTC. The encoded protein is CASSFRAQSYNEQFF.

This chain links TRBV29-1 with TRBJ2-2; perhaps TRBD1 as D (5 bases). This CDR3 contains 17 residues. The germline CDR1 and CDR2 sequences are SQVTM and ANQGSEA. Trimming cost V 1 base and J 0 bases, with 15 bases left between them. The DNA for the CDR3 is TGCAGCGTTGAAGTTTTAGTTGGGGCTTCGAACACCGGGGAGCTGTTTTTT. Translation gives CSVEVLVGASNTGELFF.

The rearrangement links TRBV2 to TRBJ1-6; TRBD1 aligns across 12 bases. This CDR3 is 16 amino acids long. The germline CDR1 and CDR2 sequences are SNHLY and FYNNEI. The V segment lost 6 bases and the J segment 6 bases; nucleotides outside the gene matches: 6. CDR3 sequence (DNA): TGTGCCAGCAGACCCCGGGACAGGGGGCGTAATTCACCCCTCCACTTT. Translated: CASRPRDRGRNSPLHF. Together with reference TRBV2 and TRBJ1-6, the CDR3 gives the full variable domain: EPEVTQTPSHQVTQMGQEVILRCVPISNHLYFYWYRQILGQKVEFLVSFYNNEISEKSEIFDDQFSVERPDGSNFTLKIRSTKLEDSAMYFCASRPRDRGRNSPLHFGNGTRLTVT.

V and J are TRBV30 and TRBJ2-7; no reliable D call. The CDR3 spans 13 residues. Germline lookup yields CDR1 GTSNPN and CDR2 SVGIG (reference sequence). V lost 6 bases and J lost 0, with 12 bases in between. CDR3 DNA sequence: TGTGCCTGCTGGAGTTTGGGCTCCTACGAGCAGTACTTC. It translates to CACWSLGSYEQYF.

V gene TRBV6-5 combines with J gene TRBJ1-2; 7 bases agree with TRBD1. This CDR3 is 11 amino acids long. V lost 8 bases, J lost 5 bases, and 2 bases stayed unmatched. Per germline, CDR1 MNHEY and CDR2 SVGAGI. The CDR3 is CASRQGYGYTF. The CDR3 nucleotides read TGTGCCAGCCGACAGGGTTATGGCTACACCTTC.

The CDR3 coding sequence is TGTGCCAGCAGCCAAACAGGGTCCACCTACGAGCAGTACTTC. It codes for CASSQTGSTYEQYF. The chain links TRBV28 to TRBJ2-7, with a weak D call TRBD1 (6 bases). V lost 6 bases and J 2 bases, leaving 14 bases between the germline ends. Germline lookup yields CDR1 MDHEN and CDR2 SYDVKM. The CDR3 extends over 14 amino acids.